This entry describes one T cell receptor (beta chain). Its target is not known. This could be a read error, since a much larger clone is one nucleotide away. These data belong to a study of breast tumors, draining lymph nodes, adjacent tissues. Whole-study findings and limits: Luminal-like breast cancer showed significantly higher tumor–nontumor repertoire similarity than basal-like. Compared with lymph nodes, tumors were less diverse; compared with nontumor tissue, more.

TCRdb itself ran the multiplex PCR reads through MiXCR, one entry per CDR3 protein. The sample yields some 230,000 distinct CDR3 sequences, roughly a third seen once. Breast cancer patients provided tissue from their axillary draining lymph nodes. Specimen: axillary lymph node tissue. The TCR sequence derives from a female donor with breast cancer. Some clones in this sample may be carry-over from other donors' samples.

This CDR3 is CASSPRHGGVYGYPF. In nucleotides, the CDR3 is TGCGCCAGCAGCCCAAGACACGGGGGGGTCTATGGCTACCCCTTC. The chain uses TRBV7-2 and TRBJ1-2, with D perhaps matching TRBD1 (5 bases). The CDR3 consists of 15 residues. Per the germline V gene, CDR1 is SGHTA and CDR2 is FQGNSA.